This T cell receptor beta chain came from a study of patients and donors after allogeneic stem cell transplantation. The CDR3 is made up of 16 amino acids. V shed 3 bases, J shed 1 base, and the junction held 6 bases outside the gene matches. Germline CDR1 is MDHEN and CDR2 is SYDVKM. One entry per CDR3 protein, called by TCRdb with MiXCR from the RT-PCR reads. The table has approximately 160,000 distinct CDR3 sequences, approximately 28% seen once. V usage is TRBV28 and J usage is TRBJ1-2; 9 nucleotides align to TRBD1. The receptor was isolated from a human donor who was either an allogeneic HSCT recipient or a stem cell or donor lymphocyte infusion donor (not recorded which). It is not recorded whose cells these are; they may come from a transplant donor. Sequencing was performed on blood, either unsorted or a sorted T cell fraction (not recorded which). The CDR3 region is CASSFRGTGINYGYTF. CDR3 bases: TGTGCCAGCAGTTTTAGAGGGACAGGGATTAACTATGGCTACACCTTC.